These T cell receptor beta chains were read from a single sample in a study of blood T cell repertoires in COVID-19. TCRdb's table, derived via immunoSEQ multiplex PCR, lists solely in-frame clones and lacks some. The sample has approximately 290,000 clones, roughly 89% seen once; the top ten hold approximately 0.84%. Sequencing was carried out using peripheral blood. These receptors all come from a man aged 30 to 45 with acute or convalescent COVID-19. CDR3s leave out the opening cysteine and the closing phenylalanine or tryptophan. Each record gives: CDR3 protein, CDR3 length, V gene, J gene.

ASSLDQGSST	10	TRBV5-1	TRBJ1-2
ASSQGRSYGYT	11	TRBV14	TRBJ1-2
ASSAQGTGDSRSGNTIY	17	TRBV6-1	TRBJ1-3
ASSQYLGQAQF	11	TRBV28	TRBJ2-1
ASTTIDRGVGYT	12	TRBV27	TRBJ1-2
ASSLVAGARGEQY	13	TRBV5-1	TRBJ2-7
ASSPLRTILNTIY	13	TRBV28	TRBJ1-3
ASSKVPGLRPQH	12	TRBV21-1	TRBJ1-5
AISDVGRSPYEQY	13	TRBV10-3	TRBJ2-7
ASSKGLPGQGNSPLH	15	TRBV5-5	TRBJ1-6
ASSVPSGGWADTQY	14	TRBV2	TRBJ2-3
ASSDIAGRSYNEQF	14	TRBV6-1	TRBJ2-1
ASSIRGLLMNTEAF	14	TRBV19	TRBJ1-1
ASSLPRTGSGNTIY	14	TRBV28	TRBJ1-3
ASSGTGTGAYEQY	13	TRBV5-1	TRBJ2-7
ASSDRSSGNTIY	12	TRBV13	TRBJ1-3
ASSSGQGAGEQY	12	TRBV18	TRBJ2-7
ASSNLLQGYGYT	12	TRBV28	TRBJ1-2
ASSSLGGGELF	11	TRBV5-1	TRBJ2-2
ASSLTIPGSIYEQY	14	TRBV27	TRBJ2-7
ASSQAGVQEKLF	12	TRBV4-1	TRBJ1-4
ASSIGTVTYEQY	12	TRBV5-1	TRBJ2-7
ASSQGAGPTGETQY	14	TRBV3-1/TRBV3-2	TRBJ2-5
ASGGGGITEAF	11	TRBV6-5	TRBJ1-1
ASSSDRGPYEQY	12	TRBV7-3	TRBJ2-7
ASSPGTERNYGYT	13	TRBV5-4	TRBJ1-2
ASSYRGSNEKLF	12	TRBV7-8	TRBJ1-4
ASSSGQVNTEAF	12	TRBV7-2	TRBJ1-1
ASSQRDFSYNEQF	13	TRBV3-1/TRBV3-2	TRBJ2-1
AWSGGLGEKLF	11	TRBV30	TRBJ1-4
ASSFRGRGNQPQH	13	TRBV28	TRBJ1-5